These 17 T cell receptor beta chains were all obtained from the same sample, sequenced in a study of blood T cells in healthy people across ages (dated by TCRdb to about 2015). The library came from 5' RACE. The data were produced on an Illumina HiSeq 2500. A second PCR of roughly 6 to 11 cycles was run with a J-beta primer mix and a sample-barcoded 5' primer. TCRdb trimmed public reads at Q25 via fastp, called clones via MiXCR and kept in-frame beta chains. Each CDR3 protein gets just one entry, which takes the most common genes and DNA from the rows behind it. The sample contains 1.5 million to 1.9 million distinct CDR3 sequences, approximately 43% of them found a single time. Jointly, the top ten make up about 4% of the sample. The sample taken for sequencing was blood. The source of these receptors is a woman aged 18-29 years in good health.

This clonotype was seen only a few times. The rearrangement uses TRBV6-5 and TRBJ2-2, with 10 bases lining up with TRBD1. The CDR3 extends over 15 amino acids. Trimming removed 5 bases from V and 5 bases from J; junction bases left unmatched: 5. In germline, CDR1 is MNHEY, CDR2 SVGAGI. Written as DNA, the CDR3 is TGTGCCAGCAGTCGGGACAGGGGTTTGACCGGGGAGCTGTTTTTT. It codes for CASSRDRGLTGELFF.

This clonotype has only a few counts. The CDR3 nucleotides read TGTGCCAGCAGCTTGGGCGGGTACACCTCCTACAATGAGCAGTTCTTC. Its protein is CASSLGGYTSYNEQFF. This chain joins TRBV5-6 and TRBJ2-1; tentative D call: TRBD2 (5 bases). The CDR3 sequence is 16 residues long. The V end lost 0 bases, the J end lost 0 bases, and 10 bases lay between the germline ends. Germline V gene sequence: CDR1 SGHDT, CDR2 YYEEEE.

This clonotype appeared a few times. The chain uses TRBV12-3 or TRBV12-4 and TRBJ2-1; 7 nucleotides match TRBD2. The V gene end was trimmed by 6 bases and the J gene end by 8 bases; junction bases not matched to a gene: 13. The CDR3 covers 15 residues. CDR3 region: CASSINGGTAYEQFF. The CDR3 DNA is TGTGCCAGCAGCATAAACGGGGGGACCGCATATGAGCAGTTCTTC.

This chain joins TRBV27 and TRBJ1-1; no clear D gene. The CDR3 loop spans 16 amino acids. The V end lost 5 bases, the J end lost 6 bases, and 22 bases lay between the germline ends. Germline V gene lookup returns CDR1 MNHEY and CDR2 SMNVEV (reference sequence). The CDR3 DNA reads TGTGCCAGCAGTCCACCGGATCTTTACGGCCGTGCTGAAGCTTTCTTT. As protein: CASSPPDLYGRAEAFF.

The chain carries TRBV6-5 and TRBJ1-1, with TRBD1 matching over 9 bases. Germline values: CDR1 MNHEY, CDR2 SVGAGI. The CDR3 runs 13 residues. Losses at the gene ends were 6 bases for V and 6 bases for J; bases not matched to a gene: 5. The CDR3, as DNA: TGTGCCAGCAGGGACAGGGGATACCCTGAAGCTTTCTTT. Residues: CASRDRGYPEAFF.

V and J are TRBV5-1 and TRBJ1-3, with D possibly TRBD1 on 5 matching bases. Trimming pared 3 bases from V and 0 bases from J, leaving 13 bases between. This CDR3 has 16 residues. Germline CDR1 reads SGHRS; CDR2 reads YFSETQ. CDR3 in amino acids: CASSSSGTASGNTIYF. The DNA of the CDR3 is TGCGCCAGCAGCTCGAGCGGGACGGCCTCTGGAAACACCATATATTTT.

This chain uses TRBV20-1 with TRBJ1-2; 7 bases agree with TRBD1. Looked up from germline, CDR1 is DFQATT and CDR2 is SNEGSKA (reference sequence). This CDR3 region has 13 residues. Trimming at V came to 1 base and at J to 4 bases, leaving 3 bases not matched to a gene. Here the CDR3 reads CSARGDSSYGYTF. The DNA for the CDR3 is TGCAGTGCTAGAGGGGACAGCTCCTATGGCTACACCTTC.

This chain connects TRBV7-2 to TRBJ2-5; D gene ambiguous. Trimming took 7 bases from V and 8 from J, leaving 11 bases between them. This CDR3 contains 11 residues. Germline assignment: CDR1 SGHTA and CDR2 FQGNSA. This chain's CDR3 is CASIQGLTQYF. The CDR3 DNA reads TGTGCCAGCATCCAAGGGTTAACCCAGTACTTC.

This sequence joins TRBV7-4 and TRBJ2-7, with D possibly TRBD2 on 6 matching bases. Trimming pared 4 bases from V and 2 bases from J, leaving 12 bases between. The CDR3 has 14 amino acids. The germline CDR1 and CDR2 sequences are SGHVT and SQSDAQ. The CDR3 region has the DNA TGTGCCAGCAGCTCGCAGGACTACCCCTACGAGCAGTACTTC. This codes for CASSSQDYPYEQYF. Supplemented by reference TRBV7-4 and TRBJ2-7, the full variable domain reads GAGVSQSPRYKVAKRGRDVALRCDSISGHVTLYWYRQTLGQGSEVLTYSQSDAQRDKSGRPSGRFSAERPERSVSTLKIQRTEQGDSAVYLCASSSQDYPYEQYFGPGTRLTVT.

On this clonotype itself: Possible read error: a much larger clone is one base away. The rearrangement uses TRBV6-2 or TRBV6-3 and TRBJ2-7, with TRBD2 identical over 9 bases. The germline CDR1 and CDR2 sequences are MNHEY and SVGEGT. This CDR3 region has 14 residues. V trimming: 0 bases; J trimming: 5 bases; junction bases outside the gene matches: 2. The CDR3 DNA sequence: TGTGCCAGCAGTTACTCTAGCGGGAGTGACGAGCAGTACTTC. Encoded protein: CASSYSSGSDEQYF.

There are many counts of this clonotype. V is TRBV5-1 and J is TRBJ2-7, with D perhaps matching TRBD1 or TRBD2 (5 bases each). This CDR3 spans 15 amino acids. V was clipped by 5 bases and J by 0 bases, with 15 bases between them. CDR1 is SGHRS, CDR2 YFSETQ, per germline. CDR3 amino acids: CASSTGTADSYEQYF. In nucleotides, the CDR3 is TGCGCCAGCAGTACCGGGACCGCAGACTCCTACGAGCAGTACTTC.

This clonotype has only a few counts. The genes are TRBV13 and TRBJ2-5; weak D call: TRBD2 (6 bases). Judging by the DNA end, TRBJ2-7 fits better; the J call may be wrong. The CDR3 extends over 14 amino acids. Germline values: CDR1 PRHDT, CDR2 FYEKMQ (reference sequence). The CDR3 reads CASSAGTLAYEQYF. The CDR3 DNA sequence: TGTGCCAGCAGCGCCGGGACTTTGGCCTACGAGCAGTACTTC.

The gene calls are TRBV4-3 and TRBJ2-1; D gene ambiguous. The CDR3 has 15 amino acids. The germline V gene encodes CDR1 LGHNA and CDR2 YSLEER. Trimming removed 0 bases at V and 2 bases at J, with 8 bases between. The CDR3 nucleotides read TGCGCCAGCAGCCAAGACACAGTAACCTACAATGAGCAGTTCTTC. This gives the protein CASSQDTVTYNEQFF.

This rearrangement joins TRBV9 to TRBJ1-2; 8 positions agree with TRBD1. The trim removed 1 base at V and 4 bases at J, leaving 3 bases unmatched. CDR1 is SGDLS, CDR2 YYNGEE, per germline. The CDR3 covers 14 residues. In DNA, the CDR3 is TGTGCCAGCAGCGTACCAGGGGGCAGCTATGGCTACACCTTC. The encoded protein is CASSVPGGSYGYTF.

The chain carries TRBV29-1 and TRBJ1-2; D ambiguous. CDR3 length: 12 amino acids. Trimming stripped 4 bases from V and 0 bases from J, with 6 bases between. The V gene's germline CDR1 is SQVTM and CDR2 ANQGSEA. CDR3 nucleotides: TGCAGCGTTGCCAACCCTAACTATGGCTACACCTTC. As protein: CSVANPNYGYTF.

The V and J genes are TRBV7-3 and TRBJ2-3, with no clear D. The CDR3 totals 13 residues. V dropped 1 base and J dropped 6 bases, with 8 bases sitting between them. The germline V gene encodes CDR1 SGHTA and CDR2 FQGTGA. Written as DNA, the CDR3 is TGTGCCAGCAGCTTAAGTATTGGGGATACGCAGTATTTT. Its protein is CASSLSIGDTQYF.

This clonotype was seen a handful of times. The J gene is TRBJ1-1, the V gene TRBV27, with no clear D. V was clipped by 4 bases and J by 1 base, with 10 bases between them. The germline V gene has CDR1 MNHEY and CDR2 SMNVEV (reference sequence). The CDR3 has 14 residues. CDR3 sequence: CASSWGGSNTEAFF. Here the CDR3 DNA reads TGTGCCAGCAGTTGGGGAGGGTCGAACACTGAAGCTTTCTTT.